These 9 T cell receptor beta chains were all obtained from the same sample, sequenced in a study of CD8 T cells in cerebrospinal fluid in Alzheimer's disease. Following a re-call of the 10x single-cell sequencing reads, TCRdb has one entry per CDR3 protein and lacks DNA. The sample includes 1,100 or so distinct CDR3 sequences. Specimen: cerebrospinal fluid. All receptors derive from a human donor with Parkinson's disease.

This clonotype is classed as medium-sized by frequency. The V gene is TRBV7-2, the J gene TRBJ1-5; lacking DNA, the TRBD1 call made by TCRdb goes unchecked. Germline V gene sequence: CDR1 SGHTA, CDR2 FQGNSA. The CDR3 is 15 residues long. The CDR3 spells CASSPSDRDHQPQHF.

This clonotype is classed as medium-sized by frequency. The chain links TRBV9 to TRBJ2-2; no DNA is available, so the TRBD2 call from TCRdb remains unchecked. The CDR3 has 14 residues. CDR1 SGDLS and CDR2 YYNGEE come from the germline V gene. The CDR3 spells CASRTGALGGELFF.

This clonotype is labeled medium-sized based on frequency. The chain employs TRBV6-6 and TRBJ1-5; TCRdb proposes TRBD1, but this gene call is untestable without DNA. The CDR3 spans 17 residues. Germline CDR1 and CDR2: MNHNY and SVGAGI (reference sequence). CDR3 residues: CASSRGTGGSIGQPQHF.

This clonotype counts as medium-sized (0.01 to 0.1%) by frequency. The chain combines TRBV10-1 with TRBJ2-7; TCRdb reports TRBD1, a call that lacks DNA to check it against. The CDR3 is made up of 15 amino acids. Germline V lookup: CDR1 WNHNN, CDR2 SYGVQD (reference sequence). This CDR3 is CASSECLVGGCEQYF.

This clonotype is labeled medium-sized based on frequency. The CDR3 loop is CASSLGQVYNEQFF. This rearrangement joins TRBV5-6 to TRBJ2-1. The CDR3 totals 14 residues. CDR1 is SGHDT, CDR2 YYEEEE, per germline.

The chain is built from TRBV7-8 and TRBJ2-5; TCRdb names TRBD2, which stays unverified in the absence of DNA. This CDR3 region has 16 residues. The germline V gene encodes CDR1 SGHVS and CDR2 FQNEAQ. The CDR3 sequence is CASSGEGGLARETQYF.

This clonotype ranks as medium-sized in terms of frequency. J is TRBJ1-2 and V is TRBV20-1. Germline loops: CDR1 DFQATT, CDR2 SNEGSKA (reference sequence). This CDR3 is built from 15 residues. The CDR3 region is CSARDREDAGYGYTF.

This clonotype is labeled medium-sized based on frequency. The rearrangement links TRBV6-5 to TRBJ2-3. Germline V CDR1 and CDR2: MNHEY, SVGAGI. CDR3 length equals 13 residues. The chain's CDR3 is CASSARQQTTQYF.

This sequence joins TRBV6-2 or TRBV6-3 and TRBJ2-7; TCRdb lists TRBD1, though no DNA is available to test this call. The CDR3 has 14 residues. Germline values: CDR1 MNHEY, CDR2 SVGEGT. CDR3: CASHSLGRDHEQYF.